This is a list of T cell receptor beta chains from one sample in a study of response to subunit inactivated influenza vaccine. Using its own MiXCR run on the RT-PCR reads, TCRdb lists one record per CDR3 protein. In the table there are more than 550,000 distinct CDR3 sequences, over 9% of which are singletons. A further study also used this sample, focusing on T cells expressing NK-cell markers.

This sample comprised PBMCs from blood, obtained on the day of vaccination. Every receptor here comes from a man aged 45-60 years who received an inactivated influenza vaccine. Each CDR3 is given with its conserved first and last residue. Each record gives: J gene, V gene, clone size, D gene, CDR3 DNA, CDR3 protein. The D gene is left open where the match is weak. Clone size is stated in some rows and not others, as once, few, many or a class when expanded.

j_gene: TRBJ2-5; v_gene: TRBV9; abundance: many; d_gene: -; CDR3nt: TGTGCCAGCAGCGGAAGCGCATCCTACCAAGAGACCCAGTACTTC; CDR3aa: CASSGSASYQETQYF
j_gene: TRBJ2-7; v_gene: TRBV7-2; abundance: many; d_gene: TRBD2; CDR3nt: TGTGCCAGCAGCGTACTAGCGGGAGATTACTACGAGCAGTACTTC; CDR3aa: CASSVLAGDYYEQYF
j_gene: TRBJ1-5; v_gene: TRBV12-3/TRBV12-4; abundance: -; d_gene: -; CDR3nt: TGTGCCAGCAGTTTAACGAGGGGTGGAGATCAGCCCCAGCATTTT; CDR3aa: CASSLTRGGDQPQHF
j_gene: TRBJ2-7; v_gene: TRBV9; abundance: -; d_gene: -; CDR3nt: TGTGCCAGCAGCCCTAGCTACCGATCCTCCTACGAGCAGTACTTC; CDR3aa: CASSPSYRSSYEQYF
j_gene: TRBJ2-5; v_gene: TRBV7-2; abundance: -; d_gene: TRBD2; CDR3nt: TGTGCCAGCAGCTCTGGCAGGACTAGCCCTAGGGGGACCCAGTACTTC; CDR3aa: CASSSGRTSPRGTQYF
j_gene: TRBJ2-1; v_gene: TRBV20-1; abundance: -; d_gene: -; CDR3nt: TGCAGTGTTACGGACCTATGGGATGAGCAGTTCTTC; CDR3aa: CSVTDLWDEQFF
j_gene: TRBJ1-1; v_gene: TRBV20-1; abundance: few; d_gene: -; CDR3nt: TGCAGTGGTGGCCCGCAGGGCCGAACTGAAGCTTTCTTT; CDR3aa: CSGGPQGRTEAFF
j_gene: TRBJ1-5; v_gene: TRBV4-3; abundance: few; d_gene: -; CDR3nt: TGCGCCAGCAGCCAAGATTACAGTGTCCAGCCCCAGCATTTT; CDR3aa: CASSQDYSVQPQHF
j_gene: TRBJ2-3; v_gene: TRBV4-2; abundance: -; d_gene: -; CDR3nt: TGTGCCAGCAGTTATGGGAGCGGAAGAACCACAGATACGCAGTATTTT; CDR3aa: CASSYGSGRTTDTQYF
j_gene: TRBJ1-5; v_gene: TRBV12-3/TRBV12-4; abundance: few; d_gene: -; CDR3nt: TGTGCCAGCAGTGTGTTTGGAGATCAGCCCCAGCATTTT; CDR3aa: CASSVFGDQPQHF
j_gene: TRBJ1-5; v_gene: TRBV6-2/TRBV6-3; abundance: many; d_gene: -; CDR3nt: TGTGCCAGCAGTCCCCAGGTGGATCAGCCCCAGCATTTT; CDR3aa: CASSPQVDQPQHF
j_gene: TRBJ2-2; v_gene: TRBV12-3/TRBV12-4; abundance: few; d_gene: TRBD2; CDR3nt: TGTGCCGCCAGCGGTCGGGGGGGCAGGACCGGGGAGCTGTTTTTT; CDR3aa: CAASGRGGRTGELFF
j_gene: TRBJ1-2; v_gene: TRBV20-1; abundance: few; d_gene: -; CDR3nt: TGCAGTGCTAGAGAGTGGGCACCCACATCAAGACCTTATGGCTACACCTTC; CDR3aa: CSAREWAPTSRPYGYTF
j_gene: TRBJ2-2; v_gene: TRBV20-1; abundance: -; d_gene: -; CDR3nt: TGCAGTGCTCCGCCGCCTACAGGGAAGAACACCGGGGAGCTGTTTTTT; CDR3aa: CSAPPPTGKNTGELFF
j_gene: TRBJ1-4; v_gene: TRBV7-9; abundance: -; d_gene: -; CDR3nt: TGTGCCAGCAGCTTAAGGGGGTCCGACGAAAAACTGTTTTTT; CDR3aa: CASSLRGSDEKLFF
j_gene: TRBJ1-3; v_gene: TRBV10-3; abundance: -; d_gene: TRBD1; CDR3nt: TGTGCCATCAGTGAGTCCGGGACAGGGGACCGCAGCACCATATATTTT; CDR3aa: CAISESGTGDRSTIYF
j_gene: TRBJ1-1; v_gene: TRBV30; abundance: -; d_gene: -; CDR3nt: TGTGCCTGGAGGCCCATGACAGTACTGAACACTGAAGCTTTCTTT; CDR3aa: CAWRPMTVLNTEAFF
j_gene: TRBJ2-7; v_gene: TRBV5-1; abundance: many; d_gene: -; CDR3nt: TGCGCCAGCAGCTTGACACGAGACTCCTACGAGCAGTACTTC; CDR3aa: CASSLTRDSYEQYF
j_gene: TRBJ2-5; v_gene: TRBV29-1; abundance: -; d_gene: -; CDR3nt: TGCAGTTCCTCGGAGACCCAGTACTTC; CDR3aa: CSSSETQYF
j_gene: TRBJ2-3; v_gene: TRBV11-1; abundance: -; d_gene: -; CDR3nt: TGTGCCAGCAGCTACCGGGACGGAGACAGCACAGATACGCAGTATTTT; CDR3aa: CASSYRDGDSTDTQYF
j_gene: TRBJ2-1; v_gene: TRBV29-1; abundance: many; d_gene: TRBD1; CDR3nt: TGCAGCGTTGTGGACAGGGGGTTCCACAATGAGCAGTTCTTC; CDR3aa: CSVVDRGFHNEQFF
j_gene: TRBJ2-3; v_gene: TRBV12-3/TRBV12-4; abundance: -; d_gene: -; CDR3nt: TGTGCCAGCATTCCGGGTAGCACAGATACGCAGTATTTT; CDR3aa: CASIPGSTDTQYF
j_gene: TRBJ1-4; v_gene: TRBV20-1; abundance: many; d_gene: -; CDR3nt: TGCAGTGCTAGATCAGCCTATCCTGAAAAACTGTTTTTT; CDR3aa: CSARSAYPEKLFF
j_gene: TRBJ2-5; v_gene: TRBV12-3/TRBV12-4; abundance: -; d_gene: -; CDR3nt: TGTGCCAGCAGTTTAGGGGTTTCGGACAGCCAAGAGACCCAGTACTTC; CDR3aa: CASSLGVSDSQETQYF
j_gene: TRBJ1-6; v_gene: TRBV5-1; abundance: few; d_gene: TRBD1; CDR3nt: TGCGCCAGCAGCGTATGGTGGACAGGGACTAATTCACCCCTCCACTTT; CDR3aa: CASSVWWTGTNSPLHF
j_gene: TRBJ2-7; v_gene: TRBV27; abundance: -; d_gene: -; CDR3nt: TGTGCCAGCCGTCCGGACACCTCCTACGAGCAGTACTTC; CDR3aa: CASRPDTSYEQYF
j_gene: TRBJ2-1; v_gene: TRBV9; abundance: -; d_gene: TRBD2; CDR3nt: TGTGCCAGCAGCCCACTTGTTCGACTAGCGGGAGGGCCCGGTGAGCAGTTCTTC; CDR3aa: CASSPLVRLAGGPGEQFF
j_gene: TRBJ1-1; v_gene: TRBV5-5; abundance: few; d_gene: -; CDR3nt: TGTGCCAGCAGCTTGGGGGCAGTAGGAGGGAGCACTGAAGCTTTCTTT; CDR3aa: CASSLGAVGGSTEAFF
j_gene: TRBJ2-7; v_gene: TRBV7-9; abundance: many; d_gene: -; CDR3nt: TGTGCCAGCAGCTTACCCGGGAGTTCCTACGAGCAGTACTTC; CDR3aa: CASSLPGSSYEQYF
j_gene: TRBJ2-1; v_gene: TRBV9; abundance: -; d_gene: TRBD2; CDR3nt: TGTGCCAGCAGCGTCGGGACTAGCGGGACACGGAGCTCCTACAATGAGCAGTTCTTC; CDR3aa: CASSVGTSGTRSSYNEQFF
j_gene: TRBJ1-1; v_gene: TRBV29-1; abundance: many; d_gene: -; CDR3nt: TGCAGCGTTAAGACCGAAATGAACACTGAAGCTTTCTTT; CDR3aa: CSVKTEMNTEAFF
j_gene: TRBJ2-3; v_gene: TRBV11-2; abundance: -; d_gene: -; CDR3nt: TGTGCCAGCAGCTTAGAAACTCAGGGCCCCATAGACACAGATACGCAGTATTTT; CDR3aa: CASSLETQGPIDTDTQYF
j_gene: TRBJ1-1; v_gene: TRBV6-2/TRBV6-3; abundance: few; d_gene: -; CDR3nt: TGTGCCAGCAGCCAAGGGGGGGTGTTCGCTGAAGCTTTCTTT; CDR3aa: CASSQGGVFAEAFF
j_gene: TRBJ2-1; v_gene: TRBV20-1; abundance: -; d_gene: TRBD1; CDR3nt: TGCAGTGCTGGAAGACAGGGAGCTTACAATGAGCAGTTCTTC; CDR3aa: CSAGRQGAYNEQFF
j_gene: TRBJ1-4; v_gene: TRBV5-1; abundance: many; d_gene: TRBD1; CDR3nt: TGCGCCAGCAGCTCGGGGGACAGTACTAATGAAAAACTGTTTTTT; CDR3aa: CASSSGDSTNEKLFF
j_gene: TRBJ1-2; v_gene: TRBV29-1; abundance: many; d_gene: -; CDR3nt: TGCAGCGTTGAAGATACTTATCGTAAGGGGCGCAGGGACTATGGCTACACCTTC; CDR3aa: CSVEDTYRKGRRDYGYTF
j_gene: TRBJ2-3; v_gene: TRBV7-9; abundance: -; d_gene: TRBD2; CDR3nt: TGTGCCAGCAGCCGAAAACTAGCGGGAGGGCCAGATACGCAGTATTTT; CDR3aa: CASSRKLAGGPDTQYF
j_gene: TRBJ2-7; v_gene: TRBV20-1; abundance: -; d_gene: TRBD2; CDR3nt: TGCAGTGCTACGATCCCTAGCGGGAGACTTGACGAGCAGTACTTC; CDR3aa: CSATIPSGRLDEQYF
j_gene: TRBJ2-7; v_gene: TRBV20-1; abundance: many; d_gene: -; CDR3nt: TGCAGTGCTAGAGGGACTGACTCCTACGAGCAGTACTTC; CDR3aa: CSARGTDSYEQYF
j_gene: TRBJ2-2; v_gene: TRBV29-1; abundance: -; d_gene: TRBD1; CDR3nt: TGCAGCGCACAGGGGACCGGGGAGCTGTTTTTT; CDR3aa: CSAQGTGELFF
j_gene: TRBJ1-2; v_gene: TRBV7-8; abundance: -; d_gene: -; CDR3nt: TGTGCCAGCAGCTCCGCCGGAGGAGGGGCTCTCTCTGGCTACACCTTC; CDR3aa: CASSSAGGGALSGYTF
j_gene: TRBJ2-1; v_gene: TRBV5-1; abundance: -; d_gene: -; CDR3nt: TGCGCCAGCAGCCCCGGCGGCCGCGGGGTATCCTACAATGAGCAGTTCTTC; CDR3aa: CASSPGGRGVSYNEQFF
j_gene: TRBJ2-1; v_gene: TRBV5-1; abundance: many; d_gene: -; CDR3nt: TGCGCCAGCAGCTTTGGCGGGACTGATTACAGCTTAGGGCAGTTCTTC; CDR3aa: CASSFGGTDYSLGQFF
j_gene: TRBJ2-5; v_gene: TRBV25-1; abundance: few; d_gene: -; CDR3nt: TGTGCCAGCAGTGAGCCCGGGACACGGAAAAAAGAGACCCAGTACTTC; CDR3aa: CASSEPGTRKKETQYF
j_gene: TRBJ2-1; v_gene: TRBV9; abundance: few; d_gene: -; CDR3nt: TGTGCCAGCAGTCCACATCTTAGCGGCTCCTACAATGAGCAGTTCTTC; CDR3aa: CASSPHLSGSYNEQFF
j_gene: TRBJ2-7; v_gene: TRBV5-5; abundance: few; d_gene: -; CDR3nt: TGTGCCAGCAGCTTCACCGGATTGTACGAGCAGTACTTC; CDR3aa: CASSFTGLYEQYF
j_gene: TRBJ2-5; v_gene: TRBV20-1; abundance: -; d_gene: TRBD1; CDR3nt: TGCAGTGCTATACCTAGACAGGGGGGAAGAGAGACCCAGTACTTC; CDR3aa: CSAIPRQGGRETQYF
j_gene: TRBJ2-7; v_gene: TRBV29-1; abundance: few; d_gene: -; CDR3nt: TGCAGCGCCCGGCACACCGGCTCCTACGAGCAGTACTTC; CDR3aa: CSARHTGSYEQYF
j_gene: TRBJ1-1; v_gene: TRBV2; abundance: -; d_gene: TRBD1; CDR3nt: TGTGCCAGCAGTACACTGACAGGGAGGAACACTGAAGCTTTCTTT; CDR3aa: CASSTLTGRNTEAFF
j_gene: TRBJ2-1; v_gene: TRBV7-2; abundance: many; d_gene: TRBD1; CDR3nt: TGTGCCAGCAGCTCGACAGGGGGCGTCTACAATGAGCAGTTCTTC; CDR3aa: CASSSTGGVYNEQFF
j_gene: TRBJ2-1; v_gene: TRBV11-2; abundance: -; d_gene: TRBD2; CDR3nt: TGTGCCAGCAGCTTGCCTTGGCGACTAGCGGGTTTACGTGAGCAGTTCTTC; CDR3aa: CASSLPWRLAGLREQFF
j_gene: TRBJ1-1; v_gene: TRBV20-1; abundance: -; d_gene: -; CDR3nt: TGCACAGCTTCCCAGACAGGGAACACTGAAGCTTTCTTT; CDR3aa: CTASQTGNTEAFF
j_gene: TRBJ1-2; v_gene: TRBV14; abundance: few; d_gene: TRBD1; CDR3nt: TGTGCCAGCAGCCACCGCCGGGACAGTAACTATGGCTACACCTTC; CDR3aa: CASSHRRDSNYGYTF
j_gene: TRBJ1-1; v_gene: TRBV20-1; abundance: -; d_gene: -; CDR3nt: TGCAGTGCTAGAGCTGGAGCTTCGAACACTGAAGCTTTCTTT; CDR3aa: CSARAGASNTEAFF
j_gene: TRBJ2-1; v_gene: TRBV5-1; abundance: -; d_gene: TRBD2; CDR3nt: TGCGCCAGCAGCTTAGTTAGCGGGAGATTCTACAATGAGCAGTTCTTC; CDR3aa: CASSLVSGRFYNEQFF
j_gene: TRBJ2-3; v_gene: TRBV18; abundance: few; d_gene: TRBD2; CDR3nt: TGTGCCAGCTCCCCACTAGCGGGAGCTGGAGATACGCAGTATTTT; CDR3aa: CASSPLAGAGDTQYF
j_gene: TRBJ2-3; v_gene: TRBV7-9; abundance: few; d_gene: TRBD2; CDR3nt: TGTGCCAGCAGCTCCCTGTGGCCTAGCGGGGGGGCAGATACGCAGTATTTT; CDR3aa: CASSSLWPSGGADTQYF